This TCR beta chain is from a study of shared clonotypes between healthy human individuals. CDR3 length equals 16 residues. V lost 5 bases and J 0 bases, leaving 16 bases between the germline ends. Germline V gives CDR1 SGHNT, CDR2 YYREEE (reference sequence). Regarding the study as a whole: What naive subsets generally showed was a larger estimated richness than memory subsets showed.

TCRdb keeps only in-frame clones here, not all; method: immunoSEQ multiplex PCR. The repertoire holds under 650,000 clones, around 96% seen once, with 0.05% to 0.07% in the top ten. This clone showed up just once. The antigen is undetermined. This chain connects TRBV5-4 to TRBJ2-3, with a weak D call TRBD2 (6 bases). The receptor comes from a woman aged 25 to 39 in good health. Sample: naive CD4+ T cells sorted from blood. Indicated subset: CD45RA+ positively selected. The CDR3 loop is CASSIKTSGSTDTQYF. The CDR3 DNA is TGTGCCAGCAGTATAAAAACAAGCGGGAGCACAGATACGCAGTATTTT.